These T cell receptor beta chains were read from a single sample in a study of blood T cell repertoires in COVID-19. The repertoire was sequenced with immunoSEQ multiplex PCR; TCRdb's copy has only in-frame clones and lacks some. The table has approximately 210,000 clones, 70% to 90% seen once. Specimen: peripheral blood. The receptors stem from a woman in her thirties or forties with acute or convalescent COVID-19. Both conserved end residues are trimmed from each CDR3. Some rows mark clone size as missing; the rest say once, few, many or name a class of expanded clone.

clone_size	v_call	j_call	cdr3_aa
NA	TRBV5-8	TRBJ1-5	ASSRTGVVDNQPQH
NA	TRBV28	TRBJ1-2	ASRGDRVQGYT
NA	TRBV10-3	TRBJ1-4	AISQTGYEKLF
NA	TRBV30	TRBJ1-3	AWSVGLSGNTIY
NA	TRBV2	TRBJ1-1	ASSEMRADTEAF
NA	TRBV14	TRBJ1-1	ASSQDDRGMAF
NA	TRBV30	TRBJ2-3	AWSYMGPDTQY
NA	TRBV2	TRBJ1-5	ASNPGQSNQPQH
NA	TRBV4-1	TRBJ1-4	ASSQPTRGQGKLF
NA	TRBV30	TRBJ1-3	AWSSGSSGNTIY
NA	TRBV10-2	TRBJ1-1	ASRTGGPEAF
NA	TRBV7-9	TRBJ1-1	ASSPPGHLNTEAF
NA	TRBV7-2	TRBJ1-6	ASSPQRDSNSPLH
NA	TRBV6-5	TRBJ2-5	ASSYGVAGVGETQY
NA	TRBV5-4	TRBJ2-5	ASSSGLAGGKETQY
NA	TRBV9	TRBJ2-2	ASSVVGGGASIGELF
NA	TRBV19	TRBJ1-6	ASSANTGDNSPLH
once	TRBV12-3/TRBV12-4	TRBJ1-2	ASRPVNYGYT